This entry is about one T cell receptor (beta chain). This clone was counted once. Its antigen target is currently unknown. It has no much larger one-base neighbor in the sample; base qualities were not kept. The data belong to a study of graft-versus-host responses after intestinal transplantation (dated by TCRdb to the early 2020s). Notes on the research overall: Recipients received multivisceral, liver-intestinal, or isolated intestinal transplants. After intestinal transplantation, graft-versus-host and host-versus-graft alloreactive T cell clones in the graft, circulation and bone marrow were tracked using bulk TCR-beta CDR3 sequencing. Every recipient was given anti-thymocyte globulin induction, followed by approximately three years of maintenance tacrolimus and steroids. Samples from a few later patients were sequenced in-house on an Illumina MiSeq with MiXCR processing rather than by the commercial service. Of the roughly 23 intestinal transplant recipients enrolled in the cohort, one of whom was a retransplant, 3 patients without pretransplant specimens were excluded. To identify alloreactive clones, pre-transplant mixed lymphocyte reaction products were sequenced and then compared with unstimulated pre-transplant donor and recipient T cells. A peak of at least 4% donor T cells among recipient peripheral blood mononuclear cells was the definition used for donor T cell macrochimerism.

What the study reported, not specific to this receptor: GvH clones turned up in recipient bone marrow, with some appearing earlier in ileal mucosa or blood, a pattern consistent with an intestinal mucosal origin. The conclusions were limited by the relatively low number and heterogeneity of the intestinal transplant patients. Early after transplant, peak levels of circulating GvH clones were found to be associated with declines in HvG clones. In the allografts of patients with donor T cell macrochimerism, GvH to HvG T cell clonal ratios were high.

At the junction V is shortened by 4 bases and J by 0 bases; bases outside the gene matches: 1. The germline V gene specifies SGDLS as CDR1 and YYNGEE as CDR2. The CDR3 holds 14 amino acids from the cysteine to the phenylalanine. The entry retains the CDR3 DNA only, 42 bases that are in frame from base 1. According to the study, the label for this sample's time point signals: cells obtained before transplantation from donor or recipient. CD3+CD4+ and CD3+CD8+ populations were FACS-sorted from unstimulated pre-transplant donor and recipient cells taken from spleen or lymph nodes. Library generation was performed with the immunoSEQ multiplex PCR assay. In most patients, genomic DNA was isolated using the Qiagen DNeasy Blood and Tissue Kit and sent frozen to Adaptive Biotechnologies for TCR sequencing. High-throughput TCR-beta CDR3 sequencing of genomic DNA from most patients was performed by Adaptive Biotechnologies. The paper's processing steps were these. TCR sequencing data were retrieved from Adaptive's ImmunoSEQ software for roughly 17 patients, whereas a few other patients were processed with MiXCR and VDJtools. CD4 versus CD8 sorting errors were corrected by removing sequences found in both subsets at a frequency ratio below 5:1. Because the origin of CDR3 nucleotide sequences shared between donor and recipient could not be assigned, those sequences were removed. To count as alloreactive, a clone needed at least 2-fold expansion over unstimulated cells and a minimum CFSE-low frequency of 0.002% (template counts) or 0.001% (read counts). Clones detected in sequenced pre-transplant spleen, lymph node, or MLR CFSE-low populations of the donor or recipient were defined as mappable. Cumulative frequency of alloreactive clones was calculated as a percentage of all sequences weighted by copy number. TCRdb's version of the immuneACCESS table is confined to in-frame rearrangements and falls short of the full clone set. An unresolved V gene accounts for under half of the shortfall where checked; the remainder is of unknown origin. Clone size and V and J calls were adopted from that table, with D and trimming inferred from the DNA. For this sample there are about 80,000 clones; about 88% appear just once. The top ten clones comprise roughly 0.35% of the sample.

The source of this sequence is a human donor who received an intestinal transplant. Sample: unstimulated CD4+ T cells sorted from spleen or lymph node cells, taken before intestinal transplant. The rearranged segments are TRBV9 and TRBJ2-1, and TRBD1 aligns with 7 junction nucleotides. The CDR3 has the sequence CASSPGGSYNEQFF. The sequence in DNA is TGTGCCAGCAGCCCAGGGGGCTCCTACAATGAGCAGTTCTTC.